Reported below is one TCR beta chain. Antigen: not known. Barcoded TCR alpha and TCR beta cDNA libraries with UMIs came from 5'RACE using constant-segment primers. TCRdb processed the 5' RACE reads anew with MiXCR; each CDR3 protein has one entry. The profile covers 450,000 or so distinct CDR3 sequences, with nearly 25% appearing a single time and under 15% taken by the ten largest. Germline CDR1 is SNHLY and CDR2 is FYNNEI. The CDR3 runs to 16 residues. V lost 0 bases and J 0 bases, leaving 10 bases between the germline ends. This entry belongs to a study of T-cell memory formation after mild COVID-19. Study summary: TCR clusters largely stayed donor specific.

Whole-study findings and limits: Clones contracting day 15 to 85 were balanced CD4/CD8; later expanders leaned CD4+. That cross-reactive memory joined was suggested by some responding clones appearing in pre-infection memory.

Sequenced sample: PBMCs or a T cell subset sorted from them (not recorded which). V is TRBV2 and J is TRBJ2-3; D call uncertain. This clonotype was sampled from an adult woman who had mild COVID-19 (a few samples of this study predate the infection). Cell type and time point are not known. The DNA of the CDR3 is TGTGCCAGCAGTGAAGCCCTCAGCGACAGCACAGATACGCAGTATTTT. Translation: CASSEALSDSTDTQYF.